This entry features one T cell receptor (beta chain) sequence. Its antigen is not known. This sample was taken from a study of brain T cells in children with intractable seizures. Germline CDR1 is LNHDA and CDR2 is SQIVND (reference sequence). V lost 5 bases and J lost 7; bases outside the gene matches: 3. The CDR3 runs 12 residues. Data came from immunoSEQ multiplex PCR; TCRdb stores just in-frame clones and leaves some out. The profile shows about 340,000 clones, roughly 93% of them singletons. The time point here: blood from clinic visit 5 months post-surgery; TSC patient then seizure free. Only cases whose brain tissue showed the highest T cell transcript signatures were sequenced. Pre-surgery treatment included at least one anti-epileptic drug. Findings and limits, study-wide: Pre-surgery blood may have been undersampled, hiding some clones. Only CDR3 sequence similarity suggested viral specificity, without known HCMV serostatus.

The chain recombines TRBV19 with TRBJ1-2; 8 bases are shared with TRBD1. The source is a boy in the first two years of life with tuberous sclerosis and intractable seizures. Sample: peripheral blood, taken around 5 months after surgery. In DNA form, the CDR3 reads TGTGCCAGTAGTTTAGGGACAGGTGGCTACACCTTC. This codes for CASSLGTGGYTF.